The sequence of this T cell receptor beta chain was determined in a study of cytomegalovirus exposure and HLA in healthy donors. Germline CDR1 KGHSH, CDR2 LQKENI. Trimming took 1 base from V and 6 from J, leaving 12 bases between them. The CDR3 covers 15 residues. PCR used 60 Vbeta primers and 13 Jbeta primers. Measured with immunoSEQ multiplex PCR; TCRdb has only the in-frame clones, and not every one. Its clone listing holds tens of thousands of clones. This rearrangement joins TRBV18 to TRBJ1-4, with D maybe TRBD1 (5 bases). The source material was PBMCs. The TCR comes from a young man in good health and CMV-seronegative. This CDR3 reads CASSPRGGGDEKLFF. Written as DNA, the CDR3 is TGTGCCAGCTCACCACGAGGTGGAGGGGATGAAAAACTGTTTTTT.